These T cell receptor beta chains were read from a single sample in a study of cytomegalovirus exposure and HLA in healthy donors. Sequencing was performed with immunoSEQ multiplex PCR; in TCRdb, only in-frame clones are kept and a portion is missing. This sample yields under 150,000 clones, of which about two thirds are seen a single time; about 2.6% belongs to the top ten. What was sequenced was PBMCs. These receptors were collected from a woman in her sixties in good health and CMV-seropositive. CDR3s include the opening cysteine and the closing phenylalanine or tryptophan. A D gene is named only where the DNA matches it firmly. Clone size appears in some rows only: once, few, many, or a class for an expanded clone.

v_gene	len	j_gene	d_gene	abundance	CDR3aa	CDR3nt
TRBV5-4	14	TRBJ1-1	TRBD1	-	CASSWTGVNTEAFF	TGTGCCAGCAGCTGGACAGGGGTGAACACTGAAGCTTTCTTT
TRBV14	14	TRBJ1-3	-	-	CASSQQGAENTIYF	TGTGCCAGCAGCCAACAGGGTGCGGAAAACACCATATATTTT
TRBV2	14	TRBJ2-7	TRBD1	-	CASSGRQGVSEQYF	TGTGCCAGCAGTGGTAGACAGGGCGTTAGCGAGCAGTACTTC
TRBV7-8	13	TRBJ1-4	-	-	CASRRAANEKLFF	TGTGCCAGTCGGAGGGCGGCTAATGAAAAACTGTTTTTT
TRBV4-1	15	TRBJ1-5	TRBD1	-	CASSPRDRENQPQHF	TGCGCCAGCAGCCCCCGGGACAGGGAGAATCAGCCCCAGCATTTT
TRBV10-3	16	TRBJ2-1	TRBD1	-	CAISDRTGGGYNEQFF	TGTGCCATCAGTGATAGGACAGGTGGAGGATACAATGAGCAGTTCTTC
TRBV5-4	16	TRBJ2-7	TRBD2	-	CASSPPTSGGIHEQYF	TGTGCCAGCAGCCCACCCACTAGCGGGGGGATCCACGAGCAGTACTTC
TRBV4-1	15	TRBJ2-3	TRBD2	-	CASSQGGLAAGTQYF	TGCGCCAGCAGCCAAGGAGGACTAGCAGCGGGTACGCAGTATTTT
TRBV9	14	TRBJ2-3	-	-	CASSVVSQSDTQYF	TGTGCCAGCAGCGTAGTGTCACAATCGGATACGCAGTATTTT
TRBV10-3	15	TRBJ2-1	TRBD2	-	CAIRGTSGTYNEQFF	TGTGCCATCAGGGGGACTAGCGGGACCTACAATGAGCAGTTCTTC
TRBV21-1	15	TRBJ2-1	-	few	CASSCRDRVMNEQFF	TGTGCCAGCAGCTGCCGGGACAGGGTAATGAATGAGCAGTTCTTC